One T cell receptor beta chain is described in this entry. No antigen is known for it. The data stem from a study of beta chain features in type 1 diabetes. In the study overall: Researchers looked at some 110 million sorted cells across all samples.

Overall study results and limits: PCR may have favored shorter templates equally in patients and controls. When VDJ junctions were examined, type 1 diabetes patients showed fewer insertions and more deletions. Within each of all four CD4+ subsets, Type 1 diabetes patients had TCRB CDR3s that were moderately but significantly shorter.

The isolated RNA, all of it, was reverse transcribed, so expressed TCRB transcripts were what got sequenced. Sequencing used immunoSEQ multiplex PCR; TCRdb keeps in-frame clones, though not all of them. The sample comprises about 620,000 clones, about 14% of which are singletons, and about 0.093% rests with the top ten. Trimming cost V 2 bases and J 1 base, with 9 bases left between them. The CDR3 runs to 16 residues. The germline V gene encodes CDR1 LNHDA and CDR2 SQIVND (reference sequence). This rearrangement joins TRBV19 to TRBJ2-6, with D perhaps matching TRBD1 (6 bases). The sample was naive CD4+ T cells from blood. The receptor was isolated from a man between 18 and 29 years old in good health. The CDR3 region has the DNA TGTGCCAGTAGTATAAAAACAGGGTCTGGGGCCAACGTCCTGACTTTC. This encodes CASSIKTGSGANVLTF.